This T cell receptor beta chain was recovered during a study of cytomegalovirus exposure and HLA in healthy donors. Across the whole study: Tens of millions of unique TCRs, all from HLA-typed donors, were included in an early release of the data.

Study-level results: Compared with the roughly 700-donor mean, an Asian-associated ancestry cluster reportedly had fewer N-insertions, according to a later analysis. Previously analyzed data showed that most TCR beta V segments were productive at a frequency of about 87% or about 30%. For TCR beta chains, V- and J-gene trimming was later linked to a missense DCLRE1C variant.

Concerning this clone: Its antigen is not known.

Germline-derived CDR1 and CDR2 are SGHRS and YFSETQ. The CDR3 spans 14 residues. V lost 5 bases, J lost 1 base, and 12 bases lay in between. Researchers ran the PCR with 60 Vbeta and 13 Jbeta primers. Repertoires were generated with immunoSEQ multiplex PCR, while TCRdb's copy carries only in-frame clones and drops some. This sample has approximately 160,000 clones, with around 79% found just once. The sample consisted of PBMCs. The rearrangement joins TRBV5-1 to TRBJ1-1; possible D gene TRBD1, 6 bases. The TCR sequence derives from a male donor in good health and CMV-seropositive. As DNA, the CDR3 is TGCGCCAGCAGTACGGGACACCCGAACACTGAAGCTTTCTTT. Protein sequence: CASSTGHPNTEAFF.